Listed below are T cell receptor beta chains from one sample, sequenced in a study of T cell responses to AZD1222 COVID-19 vaccine. Method: immunoSEQ multiplex PCR; TCRdb's copy keeps in-frame clones and lacks some. The sample records approximately 70,000 clones, around 87% being singletons. The specimen comprised peripheral blood, sampled on day 0 of AZD1222 vaccination. The receptors here all came from an adult in good health. CDR3s include the opening cysteine and the closing phenylalanine or tryptophan. D genes are given only for firm matches. Clone size is not always given. Where it is, it says once, few, many or a class for expanded clones.

abundance: -; j_gene: TRBJ1-3; d_gene: -; v_gene: TRBV3-1/TRBV3-2; CDR3nt: TGTGCCAGCAGCCAAGGTGGAGTTTCTGGAAACACCATATATTTT; CDR3aa: CASSQGGVSGNTIYF
abundance: -; j_gene: TRBJ2-3; d_gene: TRBD2; v_gene: TRBV7-2; CDR3nt: TGTGCCAGCAGCTCCCGACTAGCGGGGCAAGATACGCAGTATTTT; CDR3aa: CASSSRLAGQDTQYF
abundance: -; j_gene: TRBJ1-2; d_gene: TRBD1; v_gene: TRBV3-1/TRBV3-2; CDR3nt: TGTGCCAGCAGCTGGGACAGGGATTATGGCTACACCTTC; CDR3aa: CASSWDRDYGYTF
abundance: -; j_gene: TRBJ2-5; d_gene: -; v_gene: TRBV7-9; CDR3nt: TGTGCCAGCAGCTTACGGGGTAGTCAAGAGACCCAGTACTTC; CDR3aa: CASSLRGSQETQYF
abundance: -; j_gene: TRBJ1-1; d_gene: TRBD1; v_gene: TRBV18; CDR3nt: TGTGCCAGCTCACCTAGACAGGGCGTCACTGAAGCTTTCTTT; CDR3aa: CASSPRQGVTEAFF
abundance: -; j_gene: TRBJ2-7; d_gene: -; v_gene: TRBV6-5; CDR3nt: TGTGCCATCAATCGGGGGAAGGCTCGTGAGCAGTACTTC; CDR3aa: CAINRGKAREQYF
abundance: -; j_gene: TRBJ2-1; d_gene: -; v_gene: TRBV18; CDR3nt: TGTGCCAGCTCACCACCCAGCATCGATGAGCAGTTCTTC; CDR3aa: CASSPPSIDEQFF
abundance: -; j_gene: TRBJ1-3; d_gene: -; v_gene: TRBV9; CDR3nt: TGTGCCAGCAGCGTGGGTATCTCTGGAAACACCATATATTTT; CDR3aa: CASSVGISGNTIYF
abundance: -; j_gene: TRBJ1-6; d_gene: -; v_gene: TRBV30; CDR3nt: TGTGCCTGGGCCCTATCGGGGCGCTGGAATTCACCCCTCCACTTT; CDR3aa: CAWALSGRWNSPLHF
abundance: -; j_gene: TRBJ2-7; d_gene: -; v_gene: TRBV21-1; CDR3nt: TGTGCCAGCAGCAAAGTGGGGACGGTGCAGTACTTC; CDR3aa: CASSKVGTVQYF
abundance: -; j_gene: TRBJ1-1; d_gene: -; v_gene: TRBV6-6; CDR3nt: TGTGCCAGCAGTAGACACCCTGAAGCTTTCTTT; CDR3aa: CASSRHPEAFF
abundance: -; j_gene: TRBJ2-5; d_gene: TRBD1; v_gene: TRBV3-1/TRBV3-2; CDR3nt: TGTGCCAACAGCCCGGGACAGCCTCAAGAGACCCAGTACTTC; CDR3aa: CANSPGQPQETQYF
abundance: -; j_gene: TRBJ1-1; d_gene: -; v_gene: TRBV30; CDR3nt: TGTGCCTGGAATCTGGGAATGAACACTGAAGCTTTCTTT; CDR3aa: CAWNLGMNTEAFF
abundance: once; j_gene: TRBJ1-2; d_gene: -; v_gene: TRBV9; CDR3nt: TGTGCCAGCAGCGTATTGGACGTGGACTATGGCTACACCTTC; CDR3aa: CASSVLDVDYGYTF
abundance: -; j_gene: TRBJ2-4; d_gene: TRBD1; v_gene: TRBV30; CDR3nt: TGTGCCTGGAGTCGGGGGACAGGGCGGCGGAACATTCAGTACTTC; CDR3aa: CAWSRGTGRRNIQYF
abundance: few; j_gene: TRBJ1-1; d_gene: -; v_gene: TRBV12-5; CDR3nt: TGTGCTAGTGGTTTGCAAACGGGGGCTGAAGCTTTCTTT; CDR3aa: CASGLQTGAEAFF
abundance: -; j_gene: TRBJ1-1; d_gene: -; v_gene: TRBV2; CDR3nt: TGTGCCAGCAGTGCCCGGGGCGCGAACACTGAAGCTTTCTTT; CDR3aa: CASSARGANTEAFF
abundance: few; j_gene: TRBJ1-2; d_gene: -; v_gene: TRBV6-5; CDR3nt: TGTGCCAGCAGTCCTGAGTACGCCTATGGCTACACCTTC; CDR3aa: CASSPEYAYGYTF
abundance: -; j_gene: TRBJ2-1; d_gene: -; v_gene: TRBV18; CDR3nt: TGTGCCAGCTCCTACTTGAGTGAGCAGTTCTTC; CDR3aa: CASSYLSEQFF
abundance: -; j_gene: TRBJ2-2; d_gene: -; v_gene: TRBV10-2; CDR3nt: TGCGCCAGCAAGGGGACGCGGGACACCGGGGAGCTGTTTTTT; CDR3aa: CASKGTRDTGELFF
abundance: -; j_gene: TRBJ2-3; d_gene: -; v_gene: TRBV11-2; CDR3nt: TGTGCCAGCAGCTTGGAACCTAGCACAGATACGCAGTATTTT; CDR3aa: CASSLEPSTDTQYF
abundance: few; j_gene: TRBJ1-5; d_gene: -; v_gene: TRBV6-5; CDR3nt: TGTGCCAGCTTGTTTCAGGAGATTAGCAATCAGCCCCAGCATTTT; CDR3aa: CASLFQEISNQPQHF
abundance: once; j_gene: TRBJ2-5; d_gene: TRBD2; v_gene: TRBV9; CDR3nt: TGTGCCAGCAGCGAGGGGGTAGCGGGACAAGAGACCCAGTACTTC; CDR3aa: CASSEGVAGQETQYF
abundance: -; j_gene: TRBJ1-1; d_gene: -; v_gene: TRBV30; CDR3nt: TGTGCCTGGTGGGGACAAAACACTGAAGCTTTCTTT; CDR3aa: CAWWGQNTEAFF
abundance: once; j_gene: TRBJ2-7; d_gene: TRBD1; v_gene: TRBV4-1; CDR3nt: TGCGCCAGCAGCCGGAGCCCTCTCCGGGACAGGGGGGACGACGAGCAGTACTTC; CDR3aa: CASSRSPLRDRGDDEQYF
abundance: -; j_gene: TRBJ2-7; d_gene: TRBD1; v_gene: TRBV9; CDR3nt: TGTGCCAGCAGCGAGGAAGGGACAGCTTACGAGCAGTACTTC; CDR3aa: CASSEEGTAYEQYF
abundance: -; j_gene: TRBJ2-7; d_gene: -; v_gene: TRBV21-1; CDR3nt: TGTGCCAGCAGCAACTTCGAGCCGACGGACATCCAAGCCTCCTACGAGCAGTACTTC; CDR3aa: CASSNFEPTDIQASYEQYF
abundance: -; j_gene: TRBJ1-1; d_gene: -; v_gene: TRBV30; CDR3nt: TGTGCCTGTTTAACAGGGAGGCTCTTTGAAGCTTTCTTT; CDR3aa: CACLTGRLFEAFF
abundance: few; j_gene: TRBJ1-2; d_gene: -; v_gene: TRBV7-2; CDR3nt: TGTGCCAGCACATACGGGGGGGCTAACTATGGCTACACCTTC; CDR3aa: CASTYGGANYGYTF
abundance: -; j_gene: TRBJ1-1; d_gene: -; v_gene: TRBV29-1; CDR3nt: TGCAGCGGCCGGGAGGAAGGGTACACTGAAGCTTTCTTT; CDR3aa: CSGREEGYTEAFF
abundance: -; j_gene: TRBJ2-2; d_gene: TRBD2; v_gene: TRBV7-8; CDR3nt: TGTGCCAGCAGCCCATCTAGCGGGACCGGGGAGCTGTTTTTT; CDR3aa: CASSPSSGTGELFF
abundance: -; j_gene: TRBJ2-7; d_gene: -; v_gene: TRBV11-1; CDR3nt: TGTGCCAGCAGCGCGCCAAGGCGGGGAACCTACGAGCAGTACTTC; CDR3aa: CASSAPRRGTYEQYF
abundance: once; j_gene: TRBJ2-3; d_gene: TRBD2; v_gene: TRBV9; CDR3nt: TGTGCCAGCAGCCCCCGGGGGGGAACCGGCACAGATACGCAGTATTTT; CDR3aa: CASSPRGGTGTDTQYF
abundance: -; j_gene: TRBJ2-7; d_gene: -; v_gene: TRBV10-3; CDR3nt: TGTGCCATCAGTGACGTAACAGGGCCATACGAGCAGTACTTC; CDR3aa: CAISDVTGPYEQYF
abundance: -; j_gene: TRBJ1-1; d_gene: TRBD1; v_gene: TRBV5-1; CDR3nt: TGCGCCAGCAGCCTTAAACCCCCCAGGGGGACATCGAACACTGAAGCTTTCTTT; CDR3aa: CASSLKPPRGTSNTEAFF
abundance: -; j_gene: TRBJ2-7; d_gene: -; v_gene: TRBV5-8; CDR3nt: TGTGCCAGCAGCTTGGTAGGAAACTCCTACGAGCAGTACTTC; CDR3aa: CASSLVGNSYEQYF
abundance: -; j_gene: TRBJ1-4; d_gene: -; v_gene: TRBV19; CDR3nt: TGTGCCAGTAGTACCACAGGGACCTCTAATGAAAAACTGTTTTTT; CDR3aa: CASSTTGTSNEKLFF
abundance: -; j_gene: TRBJ1-5; d_gene: -; v_gene: TRBV7-4; CDR3nt: TGTGCCAGCAGCTTGGGGGGGAATAGCAATCAGCCCCAGCATTTT; CDR3aa: CASSLGGNSNQPQHF
abundance: once; j_gene: TRBJ2-3; d_gene: TRBD2; v_gene: TRBV9; CDR3nt: TGTGCCAGCAGCGAGCGGACTAGCGGGGGGGGCACAGATACGCAGTATTTT; CDR3aa: CASSERTSGGGTDTQYF
abundance: -; j_gene: TRBJ2-2; d_gene: -; v_gene: TRBV30; CDR3nt: TGTGCCTGGAGCCCCAGGGTAGCCGGGGAGCTGTTTTTT; CDR3aa: CAWSPRVAGELFF
abundance: -; j_gene: TRBJ2-1; d_gene: TRBD2; v_gene: TRBV4-1; CDR3nt: TGCGCCAGCAGCCAAGAGCGACTAGCTGGTGAGCAGTTCTTC; CDR3aa: CASSQERLAGEQFF
abundance: -; j_gene: TRBJ2-3; d_gene: -; v_gene: TRBV18; CDR3nt: TGTGCCAGCTCACCGGCGGGGAGCACAGATACGCAGTATTTT; CDR3aa: CASSPAGSTDTQYF